This T cell receptor (beta chain) is drawn from a study of blood T cells in healthy people across ages. Combining a sample-barcoded 5' primer with a J-beta primer mix, a second PCR ran for 7 to 11 cycles. TCRdb redid the calling of the 5' RACE reads with MiXCR, one entry per CDR3 protein. The sample carries some 780,000 distinct CDR3 sequences, around 50% recorded once. CDR1 and CDR2 from the germline V gene are SGHTA and FQGNSA. V was trimmed by 6 bases and J by 4 bases, leaving 16 bases between them. The CDR3 is 15 residues long. PBMCs were isolated at a quantity of at least 7 million per sample. This chain joins TRBV7-2 and TRBJ2-4; D tentatively reads TRBD1 or TRBD2 (5 bases each). Material: blood. The origin of this receptor is a man in his forties or fifties in good health. In DNA form, the CDR3 reads TGTGCCAGCAGTTTTGTGGGGGAAAGGAAAAACATTCAGTACTTC. This gives the protein CASSFVGERKNIQYF.